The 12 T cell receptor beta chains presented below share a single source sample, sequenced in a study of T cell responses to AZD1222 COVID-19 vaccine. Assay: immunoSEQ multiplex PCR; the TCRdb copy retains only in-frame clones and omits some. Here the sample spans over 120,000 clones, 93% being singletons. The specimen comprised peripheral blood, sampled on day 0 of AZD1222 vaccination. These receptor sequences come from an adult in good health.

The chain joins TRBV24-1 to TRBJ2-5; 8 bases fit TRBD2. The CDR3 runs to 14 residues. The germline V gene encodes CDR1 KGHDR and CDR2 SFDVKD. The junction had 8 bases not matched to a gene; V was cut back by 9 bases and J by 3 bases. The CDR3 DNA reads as TGTGCCACCTCCCGGGGGGGAACGGAAGAGACCCAGTACTTC. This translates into CATSRGGTEETQYF.

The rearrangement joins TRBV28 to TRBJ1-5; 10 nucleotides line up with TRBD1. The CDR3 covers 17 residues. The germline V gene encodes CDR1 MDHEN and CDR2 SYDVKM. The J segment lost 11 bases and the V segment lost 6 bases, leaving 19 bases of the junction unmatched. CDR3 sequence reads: CASSSHRGTGATTAQHF. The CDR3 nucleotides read TGTGCCAGCAGCTCGCACCGGGGGACAGGGGCGACAACGGCCCAGCATTTT. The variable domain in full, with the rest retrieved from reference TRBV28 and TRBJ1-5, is DVKVTQSSRYLVKRTGEKVFLECVQDMDHENMFWYRQDPGLGLRLIYFSYDVKMKEKGDIPEGYSVSREKKERFSLILESASTNQTSMYLCASSSHRGTGATTAQHFGDGTRLSIL.

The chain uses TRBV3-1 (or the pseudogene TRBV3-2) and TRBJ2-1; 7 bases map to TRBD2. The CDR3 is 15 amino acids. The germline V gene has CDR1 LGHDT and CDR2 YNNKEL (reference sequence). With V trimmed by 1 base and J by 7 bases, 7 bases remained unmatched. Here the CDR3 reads CASSQAAGVWNEQFF. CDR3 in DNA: TGTGCCAGCAGCCAAGCCGCGGGAGTTTGGAATGAGCAGTTCTTC.

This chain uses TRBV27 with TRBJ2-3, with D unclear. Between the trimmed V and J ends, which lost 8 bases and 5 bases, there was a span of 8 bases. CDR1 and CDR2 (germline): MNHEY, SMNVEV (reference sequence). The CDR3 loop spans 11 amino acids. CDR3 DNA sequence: TGTGCCAGCTCGATCGGAGATACGCAGTATTTT. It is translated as CASSIGDTQYF.

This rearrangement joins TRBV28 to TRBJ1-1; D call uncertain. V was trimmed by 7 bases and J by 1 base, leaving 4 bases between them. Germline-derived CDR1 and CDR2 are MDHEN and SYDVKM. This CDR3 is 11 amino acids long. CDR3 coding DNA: TGTGCCAGCAACAGGAACACTGAAGCTTTCTTT. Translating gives CASNRNTEAFF.

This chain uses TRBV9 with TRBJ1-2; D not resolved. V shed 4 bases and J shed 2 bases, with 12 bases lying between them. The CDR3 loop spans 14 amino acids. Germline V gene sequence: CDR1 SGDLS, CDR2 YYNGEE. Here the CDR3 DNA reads TGTGCCAGCAGCCCCGTTGCCGGGAACTATGGCTACACCTTC. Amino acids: CASSPVAGNYGYTF.

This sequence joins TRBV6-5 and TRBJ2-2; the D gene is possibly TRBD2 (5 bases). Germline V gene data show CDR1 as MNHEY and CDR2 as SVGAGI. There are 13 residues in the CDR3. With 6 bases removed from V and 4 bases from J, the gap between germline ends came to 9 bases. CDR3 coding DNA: TGTGCCAGCAGGCTTGGACTCACCGGGGAGCTGTTTTTT. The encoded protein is CASRLGLTGELFF.

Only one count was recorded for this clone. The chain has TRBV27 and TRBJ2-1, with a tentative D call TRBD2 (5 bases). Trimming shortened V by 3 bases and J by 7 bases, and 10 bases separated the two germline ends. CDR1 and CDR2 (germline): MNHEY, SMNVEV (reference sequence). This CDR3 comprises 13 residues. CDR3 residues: CASSLGPGNEQFF. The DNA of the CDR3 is TGTGCCAGCAGTTTGGGTCCGGGGAATGAGCAGTTCTTC.

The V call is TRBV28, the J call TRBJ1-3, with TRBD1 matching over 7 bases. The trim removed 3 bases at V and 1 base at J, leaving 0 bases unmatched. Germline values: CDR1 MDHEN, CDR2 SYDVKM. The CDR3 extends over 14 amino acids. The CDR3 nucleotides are TGTGCCAGCAGTTTGGGACAGTCTGGAAACACCATATATTTT. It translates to CASSLGQSGNTIYF.

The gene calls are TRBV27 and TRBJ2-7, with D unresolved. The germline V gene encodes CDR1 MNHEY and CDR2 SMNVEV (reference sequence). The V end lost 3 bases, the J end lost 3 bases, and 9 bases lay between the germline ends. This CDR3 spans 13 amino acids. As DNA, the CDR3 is TGTGCCAGCAGTTTTGGCAGACGCTACGAGCAGTACTTC. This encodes CASSFGRRYEQYF.

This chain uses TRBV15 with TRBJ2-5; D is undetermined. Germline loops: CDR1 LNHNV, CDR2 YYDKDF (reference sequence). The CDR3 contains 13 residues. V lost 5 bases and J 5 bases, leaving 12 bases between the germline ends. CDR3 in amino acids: CATSADPEETQYF. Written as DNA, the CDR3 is TGTGCCACCAGCGCGGACCCAGAGGAGACCCAGTACTTC.

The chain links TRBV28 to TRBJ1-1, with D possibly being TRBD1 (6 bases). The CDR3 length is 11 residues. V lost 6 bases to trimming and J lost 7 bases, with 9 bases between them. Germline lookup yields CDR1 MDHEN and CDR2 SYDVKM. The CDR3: CASREGVEAFF. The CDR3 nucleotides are TGTGCCAGCAGGGAGGGGGTTGAAGCTTTCTTT.